The 5 T cell receptor beta chains in this list originate from one sample, sequenced in a study of cytomegalovirus exposure and HLA in healthy donors (TCRdb year 2017). Library prep was done by the immunoSEQ multiplex PCR assay. A mixture of 60 forward primers for TCR Vbeta segments and 13 reverse primers for TCR Jbeta segments was used in the multiplex PCR. In TCRdb, the immuneACCESS table is reduced to in-frame sequences with V and J assigned. These tables do not hold every clone; where another copy was compared, an unresolved V gene accounts for under half, and the others remain unexplained. The sample includes about 140,000 clones, with about 80% observed a single time. About 4.3% of the sample rests with the top ten. Sequences were obtained from PBMCs. The receptors originated from a man aged 35 to 55 in good health and CMV-seronegative.

V is TRBV4-3 and J is TRBJ2-5; TRBD2 agrees at 11 bases. This CDR3 comprises 16 residues. V was clipped by 0 bases and J by 6 bases; unmatched bases: 6. Germline-derived CDR1 and CDR2 are LGHNA and YSLEER. CDR3 DNA sequence: TGCGCCAGCAGCCAAGACGTAGCGGGGGGGACGCAGACCCAGTACTTC. Protein: CASSQDVAGGTQTQYF.

The chain links TRBV10-3 to TRBJ2-3; 10 nucleotides agree with TRBD2. Germline V gives CDR1 ENHRY, CDR2 SYGVKD. Unmatched junction bases numbered 3, after V lost 3 bases and J lost 6 bases. This CDR3 comprises 14 residues. The CDR3 spells CAISDTSGVDTQYF. The CDR3 region has the DNA TGTGCCATCAGTGATACTAGCGGGGTTGATACGCAGTATTTT.

This chain joins TRBV7-8 and TRBJ1-1; D perhaps matches TRBD1 (5 bases). The V end was cut by 8 bases, the J end by 0 bases, with 16 bases between. The CDR3 runs to 15 residues. The V gene's germline CDR1 is SGHVS and CDR2 FQNEAQ. In DNA, the CDR3 is TGTGCCAGCGCCAAAACGGGGGTAGTGAACACTGAAGCTTTCTTT. Translated, it gives CASAKTGVVNTEAFF.

This chain links TRBV7-6 with TRBJ1-6; 8 bases line up with TRBD1. With V trimmed by 4 bases and J by 7 bases, 6 bases remained unmatched. CDR3 length: 15 residues. Germline V gene lookup returns CDR1 SGHVS and CDR2 FNYEAQ. The CDR3 nucleotides are TGTGCCAGCAGCTATGCACAGGGGGAAAATTCACCCCTCCACTTT. Its translation: CASSYAQGENSPLHF. Combining the CDR3 with reference TRBV7-6 and TRBJ1-6 gives the whole variable domain GAGVSQSPRYKVTKRGQDVALRCDPISGHVSLYWYRQALGQGPEFLTYFNYEAQQDKSGLPNDRFSAERPEGSISTLTIQRTEQRDSAMYRCASSYAQGENSPLHFGNGTRLTVT.

The chain couples TRBV18 to TRBJ2-5; D is unresolved. This CDR3 has 12 amino acids. Looked up from germline, CDR1 is KGHSH and CDR2 is LQKENI. V was pared by 3 bases and J by 11 bases, with 13 bases between. The CDR3 here is CASSPDVMEQYF. The CDR3, as DNA: TGTGCCAGCTCACCTGACGTGATGGAGCAGTACTTC.